Presented here are 30 T cell receptor beta chains from one specimen sequenced in a study of cytomegalovirus exposure and HLA in healthy donors. The PCR used 60 Vbeta and 13 Jbeta primers. Only in-frame clones appear in the TCRdb table, and some are missing; sequencing was by immunoSEQ multiplex PCR. The repertoire includes 120,000 or so clones, roughly 75% of them detected once, and more than 1% sits in the top ten. The sequenced sample was PBMCs. These receptors were obtained from a female donor in good health and CMV-seronegative.

The V and J genes are TRBV10-3 and TRBJ2-1; D is unclear. The V gene lost 10 bases and the J gene lost 5 bases, with 15 bases spanning the gap. Germline V CDR1 and CDR2: ENHRY, SYGVKD. The length of the CDR3 is 13 residues. The CDR3 is CATSSHEHNEQFF. CDR3 DNA: TGTGCCACTTCTAGTCATGAGCACAATGAGCAGTTCTTC.

A single count supports this clone. The CDR3 DNA sequence: TGTGCCAGCAGCTTAGGGGCTAGCGGGAGGGCCGATACGCAGTATTTT. This encodes CASSLGASGRADTQYF. The rearrangement uses TRBV11-3 and TRBJ2-3, with 12 nucleotides matching TRBD2. This CDR3 contains 16 residues. Trimming at V came to 1 base and at J to 6 bases, leaving 5 bases not matched to a gene. Germline V gene sequence: CDR1 SGHNT, CDR2 YENEEA.

The gene calls are TRBV7-8 and TRBJ2-1; 7 nucleotides line up with TRBD1. J gave up 6 bases and V 5 bases, and 10 bases lay outside the gene matches. CDR3 size: 15 residues. Germline V gene sequence: CDR1 SGHVS, CDR2 FQNEAQ. The CDR3, as DNA: TGTGCCAGCAGCCTCGACAGGGCTTGGGCCAATGAGCAGTTCTTC. Amino acid sequence: CASSLDRAWANEQFF. Variable domain in full (rest from reference TRBV7-8 and TRBJ2-1): GAGVSQSPRYKVAKRGQDVALRCDPISGHVSLFWYQQALGQGPEFLTYFQNEAQLDKSGLPSDRFFAERPEGSVSTLKIQRTQQEDSAVYLCASSLDRAWANEQFFGPGTRLTVL.

CDR3 coding DNA: TGTGCCAGCAGCCCCGGGAGTCCTACCTACGAGCAGTACTTC. Translation: CASSPGSPTYEQYF. The rearrangement uses TRBV9 and TRBJ2-5; TRBD2 might be the D (6 bases). The end of the DNA is better explained by TRBJ2-7, so the J call may be wrong. Germline CDR1 and CDR2: SGDLS and YYNGEE. The CDR3 runs 14 residues.

The chain is built from TRBV9 and TRBJ1-2; D is ambiguous. V lost 0 bases and J 6 bases, leaving 21 bases between the germline ends. CDR1 and CDR2 from the germline V gene are SGDLS and YYNGEE. The CDR3 sequence is 17 residues long. The CDR3, as DNA: TGTGCCAGCAGCGTAGGGGCTGGAGGAAGCGAGAGCGATGGCTACACCTTC. It encodes CASSVGAGGSESDGYTF.

The chain has TRBV18 and TRBJ1-2, with a possible D match to TRBD1 (5 bases). The CDR3 contains 15 residues. The germline gives CDR1 KGHSH, CDR2 LQKENI. V lost 2 bases and J lost 8, with 18 bases in between. The CDR3 bases are TGTGCCAGCTCACCAACGGGGGGGTCTACGGGAGGCTACACCTTC. This sequence encodes CASSPTGGSTGGYTF. Full variable domain (remainder filled in from reference TRBV18 and TRBJ1-2): NAGVMQNPRHLVRRRGQEARLRCSPMKGHSHVYWYRQLPEEGLKFMVYLQKENIIDESGMPKERFSAEFPKEGPSILRIQQVVRGDSAAYFCASSPTGGSTGGYTFGSGTRLTVV.

The table lists this clone with a few counts. The chain couples TRBV7-6 to TRBJ2-3, with TRBD2 identical over 11 bases. Germline V gives CDR1 SGHVS, CDR2 FNYEAQ. The CDR3 totals 16 residues. The V segment lost 5 bases and the J segment 2 bases; nucleotides outside the gene matches: 6. The CDR3 loop is CASSRRLAGHTDTQYF. CDR3 nucleotide sequence: TGTGCCAGCAGCCGTAGACTAGCGGGGCACACAGATACGCAGTATTTT.

The rearrangement links TRBV5-6 to TRBJ2-3; 11 bases agree with TRBD2. CDR3 length: 17 residues. Trimming cost V 0 bases and J 4 bases; bases outside gene matches: 7. Germline V gene lookup returns CDR1 SGHDT and CDR2 YYEEEE. The CDR3 bases are TGTGCCAGCAGCTTGGCCAAACTAGCGGGAGTTCCAGATACGCAGTATTTT. It translates to CASSLAKLAGVPDTQYF.

This clone occurred a few times. The chain joins TRBV19 to TRBJ1-3, with D tentatively TRBD1 (5 bases). V was trimmed by 7 bases and J by 4 bases, leaving 29 bases between them. The CDR3 spans 19 residues. Looked up from germline, CDR1 is LNHDA and CDR2 is SQIVND (reference sequence). The CDR3 region has the DNA TGTGCCAGTACCGCCCTATTTGGGGCGAAGAGGAAGGGGGGAAACACCATATATTTT. This gives the protein CASTALFGAKRKGGNTIYF. Variable domain in full (rest from reference TRBV19 and TRBJ1-3): DGGITQSPKYLFRKEGQNVTLSCEQNLNHDAMYWYRQDPGQGLRLIYYSQIVNDFQKGDIAEGYSVSREKKESFPLTVTSAQKNPTAFYLCASTALFGAKRKGGNTIYFGEGSWLTVV.

The chain carries TRBV28 and TRBJ1-2; D call uncertain. This CDR3 spans 12 amino acids. V was pared by 5 bases and J by 7 bases, with 11 bases between. Germline CDR1 and CDR2: MDHEN and SYDVKM. The CDR3 reads CASSVMARGYTF. The CDR3 nucleotides read TGTGCCAGCAGTGTAATGGCCCGTGGCTACACCTTC.

The chain joins TRBV6-1 to TRBJ1-3; D not certain. Germline V gives CDR1 MNHNS, CDR2 SASEGT. The CDR3 extends over 16 amino acids. Trimming stripped 4 bases from V and 8 bases from J, with 21 bases between. The CDR3 sequence is CASSVGSGRKRDTIYF. The DNA for the CDR3 is TGTGCCAGCAGTGTTGGTTCAGGAAGGAAGAGGGACACCATATATTTT.

This rearrangement joins TRBV5-4 to TRBJ2-2; the match to TRBD2 covers 9 bases. V shed 0 bases and J 8 bases; nucleotides not matched to a gene: 11. The CDR3 runs to 17 residues. Germline V gene lookup returns CDR1 SGHNT and CDR2 YYREEE (reference sequence). In DNA, the CDR3 is TGTGCCAGCAGCTTGGGGAGGGGCGGGGGGGCCTCGGGGGAGCTGTTTTTT. Residues: CASSLGRGGGASGELFF.

This sequence joins TRBV28 and TRBJ2-7, with 7 bases that match TRBD2. V trimming: 7 bases; J trimming: 11 bases; junction bases outside the gene matches: 26. The germline CDR1 and CDR2 sequences are MDHEN and SYDVKM. The CDR3 loop spans 17 amino acids. CDR3 in DNA: TGTGCCAGCAATACTAGACTGGGGGGGAGGAGAATGGTCGGCAAGTACTTC. Translation: CASNTRLGGRRMVGKYF. The whole variable domain, filled in from reference TRBV28 and TRBJ2-7, reads DVKVTQSSRYLVKRTGEKVFLECVQDMDHENMFWYRQDPGLGLRLIYFSYDVKMKEKGDIPEGYSVSREKKERFSLILESASTNQTSMYLCASNTRLGGRRMVGKYFGPGTRLTVT.

This clone has more than one count but fewer than ten. This CDR3 reads CASSFRGGSEAFF. For the CDR3, the DNA is TGTGCCAGCAGCTTCCGGGGGGGGTCTGAAGCTTTCTTT. The chain couples TRBV13 to TRBJ1-1; the D gene is possibly TRBD1 (5 bases). The CDR3 has 13 amino acids. Trimming took 3 bases from V and 6 from J, leaving 11 bases between them. The germline gives CDR1 PRHDT, CDR2 FYEKMQ (reference sequence).

V and J are TRBV4-1 and TRBJ2-5; 13 bases line up with TRBD2. V gave up 3 bases and J gave up 1 base; unmatched junction bases: 2. This CDR3 is 16 amino acids long. The germline gives CDR1 MGHRA, CDR2 YSYEKL. The CDR3 sequence: CASSQGLAGTQETQYF. The CDR3 DNA reads TGCGCCAGCAGCCAGGGACTAGCGGGAACCCAAGAGACCCAGTACTTC.

The gene calls are TRBV11-3 and TRBJ2-1; D call uncertain. Germline V CDR1 and CDR2: SGHNT, YENEEA. The ends were cut back, 3 bases at V and 0 bases at J, with 12 bases in the middle. The CDR3 has 16 residues. The CDR3 DNA reads as TGTGCCAGCAGCTTGTCTCACTCAAGCTCCTACAATGAGCAGTTCTTC. Its protein product is CASSLSHSSSYNEQFF.

The chain carries TRBV11-3 and TRBJ1-6; possibly TRBD1 for D (6 bases). Germline CDR1 and CDR2: SGHNT and YENEEA. The ends were cut back, 5 bases at V and 4 bases at J, with 18 bases in the middle. This CDR3 is 17 amino acids long. In DNA, the CDR3 is TGTGCCAGCAGCCCCTCATACCACGACAGGTATAATTCACCCCTCCACTTT. Translation gives CASSPSYHDRYNSPLHF.

The chain combines TRBV6-6 with TRBJ2-2; TRBD1 matches 7 bases. V gave up 6 bases and J gave up 6 bases; unmatched junction bases: 13. Germline values: CDR1 MNHNY, CDR2 SVGAGI (reference sequence). The CDR3 spans 16 residues. The CDR3 loop is CASSPASTGSPGELFF. CDR3 nucleotide sequence: TGTGCCAGCAGCCCAGCATCGACAGGGAGTCCCGGGGAGCTGTTTTTT.

The chain joins TRBV7-3 to TRBJ1-1; TRBD1 matches 9 bases. Looked up from germline, CDR1 is SGHTA and CDR2 is FQGTGA. Losses at the gene ends were 4 bases for V and 3 bases for J; bases not matched to a gene: 3. The CDR3 contains 14 residues. CDR3 amino acids: CASSSGQGHTEAFF. Here the CDR3 DNA reads TGTGCCAGCAGCTCGGGACAGGGACACACTGAAGCTTTCTTT.

The rearrangement links TRBV30 to TRBJ1-1, with a possible D match to TRBD1 (5 bases). The germline gives CDR1 GTSNPN, CDR2 SVGIG (reference sequence). The CDR3 extends over 13 amino acids. V was cut by 4 bases and J by 12 bases, with 21 bases left in between. This CDR3 is CAWNPAGTEVSFF. The CDR3 DNA reads as TGTGCCTGGAACCCGGCCGGGACTGAAGTTTCTTTCTTT.

The chain combines TRBV10-2 with TRBJ2-7; 7 bases match TRBD1. The V gene end was trimmed by 4 bases and the J gene end by 6 bases; junction bases not matched to a gene: 6. The germline V gene encodes CDR1 WSHSY and CDR2 SAAADI. The CDR3 length is 13 residues. The CDR3 is CASSVNRGSEQYF. The CDR3 DNA sequence: TGCGCCAGCAGTGTAAACAGGGGCTCCGAGCAGTACTTC.

The chain joins TRBV30 to TRBJ1-1; D is undetermined. Germline V gives CDR1 GTSNPN, CDR2 SVGIG (reference sequence). The V end was cut by 2 bases, the J end by 1 base, with 17 bases between. The CDR3 length is 16 residues. Here the CDR3 reads CAWSLGRIARNTEAFF. The CDR3 nucleotides are TGTGCCTGGAGTCTCGGTAGGATCGCTAGGAACACTGAAGCTTTCTTT.

The rearrangement links TRBV11-1 to TRBJ1-1, with no clear D. Germline CDR1 and CDR2: SGHAT and FQDESV (reference sequence). V was trimmed by 2 bases and J by 4 bases, leaving 14 bases between them. The CDR3 totals 15 residues. CDR3 coding DNA: TGTGCCAGCAGCTTATCGGCGCGGGTGAGCACTGAAGCTTTCTTT. This translates into CASSLSARVSTEAFF. The variable domain in full, completed from reference TRBV11-1 and TRBJ1-1, reads EAEVAQSPRYKITEKSQAVAFWCDPISGHATLYWYRQILGQGPELLVQFQDESVVDDSQLPKDRFSAERLKGVDSTLKIQPAELGDSAMYLCASSLSARVSTEAFFGQGTRLTVV.

The chain uses TRBV27 and TRBJ1-1; 8 bases match TRBD1. The germline V gene has CDR1 MNHEY and CDR2 SMNVEV (reference sequence). This CDR3 has 13 residues. The ends lost 3 bases at V and 8 bases at J; junction bases unmatched: 5. CDR3: CASSFWDRREAFF. Here the CDR3 DNA reads TGTGCCAGCAGTTTCTGGGACAGGAGAGAAGCTTTCTTT.

Points on this clone: The same CDR3 also results from other DNA sequences found in this sample. V and J are TRBV7-8 and TRBJ1-4; 9 nucleotides line up with TRBD1. The CDR3 is 15 residues long. Trimming cost V 6 bases and J 7 bases; bases outside gene matches: 9. Germline CDR1 SGHVS, CDR2 FQNEAQ. CDR3 DNA: TGTGCCAGCAGTTACCGGGACAGGGTTATTGAAAAACTGTTTTTT. This codes for CASSYRDRVIEKLFF.

The chain combines TRBV11-2 with TRBJ1-1; D ambiguous. V was cut by 5 bases and J by 9 bases, with 19 bases left in between. CDR1 and CDR2 (germline): SGHAT, FQNNGV. The CDR3 covers 14 residues. The CDR3 DNA sequence: TGTGCCAGCAGCGAACACTGGGGAGGACGGAAAGCTTTCTTT. This sequence encodes CASSEHWGGRKAFF.

The chain uses TRBV19 and TRBJ1-5; tentative D call: TRBD1 (5 bases). From germline, CDR1 is LNHDA and CDR2 SQIVND (reference sequence). This CDR3 region has 18 residues. V dropped 7 bases and J dropped 5 bases, with 27 bases sitting between them. The CDR3 coding sequence is TGTGCCAGTATCCGTAGACCGAGCGGGGCATGGCGCGATCAGCCCCAGCATTTT. Encoded protein: CASIRRPSGAWRDQPQHF.

The chain joins TRBV5-1 to TRBJ2-5; no clear D. TRBJ2-7 explains the end of the DNA better; the J call may be wrong. This CDR3 comprises 13 residues. Germline V CDR1 and CDR2: SGHRS, YFSETQ. CDR3 in amino acids: CASSWAVSYEQYF. Written as DNA, the CDR3 is TGCGCCAGCAGCTGGGCTGTGTCCTACGAGCAGTACTTC.

The chain has TRBV19 and TRBJ2-1; 13 bases are a match to TRBD2. The CDR3 length is 15 residues. J gave up 4 bases and V 4 bases, and 1 base lay outside the gene matches. Germline CDR1 reads LNHDA; CDR2 reads SQIVND (reference sequence). The CDR3 is CASSRLAGGYNEQFF. The CDR3 bases are TGTGCCAGTAGTAGACTAGCGGGGGGATACAATGAGCAGTTCTTC.

The rearrangement uses TRBV5-1 and TRBJ2-7; 10 bases are shared with TRBD2. Trimming removed 3 bases from V and 2 bases from J; junction bases left unmatched: 11. The CDR3 runs 17 residues. Germline V gene sequence: CDR1 SGHRS, CDR2 YFSETQ. CDR3 in DNA: TGCGCCAGCAGCTGGAAGGGACTAGCGCACAGTCCCTACGAGCAGTACTTC. Translation: CASSWKGLAHSPYEQYF.